These 30 T cell receptor beta chains were sequenced from one sample in a study of human T cells and chemical hapten exposure. MiXCR, run by TCRdb on the RACE reads, gives a single entry per CDR3 protein. The sample yields 60,000 to 80,000 distinct CDR3 sequences, about 6.5% seen once. Time point in this sample: healthy volunteer bleed at 6 weeks. RNA extraction used unfractionated whole blood as the source of total RNA. Sequenced material: whole blood. The receptors originated from a female donor in good health. Some clones in this sample may be carry-over from other donors' samples.

This clonotype was counted ten times or more. V gene TRBV28 combines with J gene TRBJ2-2; D not certain. The germline CDR1 and CDR2 sequences are MDHEN and SYDVKM. The CDR3 has 15 residues. Trimming removed 6 bases at V and 2 bases at J, with 13 bases between. This CDR3 is CASRGLPGNTGELFF. As DNA, the CDR3 is TGTGCCAGCAGAGGCCTTCCGGGCAACACCGGGGAGCTGTTTTTT.

This clonotype has more than one count but fewer than ten. The J gene is TRBJ2-2, the V gene TRBV24-1, with TRBD2 matching 8 bases. Germline assignment: CDR1 KGHDR and CDR2 SFDVKD. Germline trimming cut 4 bases from V and 7 bases from J; bases unmatched to any gene: 10. The length of the CDR3 is 16 residues. The CDR3 spells CATSDPGTSRIGELFF. The CDR3 DNA sequence: TGTGCCACCAGTGACCCCGGGACTAGTAGGATCGGGGAGCTGTTTTTT.

This clonotype was seen ten or more times. This CDR3 is CATSGGGDQETQYF. CDR3 nucleotides: TGTGCCACCAGCGGAGGGGGAGACCAAGAGACCCAGTACTTC. The V and J genes are TRBV15 and TRBJ2-5; perhaps D is TRBD1 or TRBD2 (6 bases each). V gave up 5 bases and J gave up 0 bases, with 10 bases separating them. The germline V gene has CDR1 LNHNV and CDR2 YYDKDF (reference sequence). The length of the CDR3 is 14 residues.

This clonotype was seen a handful of times. The rearrangement joins TRBV6-5 to TRBJ2-7; 7 bases are shared with TRBD2. V was clipped by 6 bases and J by 1 base; unmatched bases: 3. Germline V lookup: CDR1 MNHEY, CDR2 SVGAGI. The CDR3 totals 13 residues. The DNA of the CDR3 is TGTGCCAGCAGCTCGGGGGGATCCTACGAGCAGTACTTC. Encoded protein: CASSSGGSYEQYF.

This clonotype was recorded many times. The rearrangement links TRBV29-1 to TRBJ1-2, with D maybe TRBD1 (5 bases). This CDR3 comprises 16 residues. V lost 4 bases and J lost 5, with 23 bases in between. From germline, CDR1 is SQVTM and CDR2 ANQGSEA. The CDR3 region is CSVGGPRPEGIYGYTF. The CDR3 nucleotides are TGCAGCGTTGGGGGCCCCCGGCCGGAGGGGATTTATGGCTACACCTTC. The variable domain in full, completed from reference TRBV29-1 and TRBJ1-2, reads SAVISQKPSRDICQRGTSLTIQCQVDSQVTMMFWYRQQPGQSLTLIATANQGSEATYESGFVIDKFPISRPNLTFSTLTVSNMSPEDSSIYLCSVGGPRPEGIYGYTFGSGTRLTVV.

This clonotype was observed at least ten times. The CDR3 DNA sequence: TGCAGCGTTGAAAGGGGGGCCAAAAACATTCAGTACTTC. Its translation: CSVERGAKNIQYF. The chain recombines TRBV29-1 with TRBJ2-4, with D tentatively TRBD1 (6 bases). CDR1 is SQVTM and CDR2 is ANQGSEA in the germline V gene. The CDR3 is 13 amino acids. V was clipped by 2 bases and J by 1 base, with 6 bases between them.

This clonotype has a count of ten or more. This rearrangement joins TRBV28 to TRBJ2-7, with TRBD2 matching over 16 bases. Germline CDR1 MDHEN, CDR2 SYDVKM. V trimming: 5 bases; J trimming: 4 bases; junction bases outside the gene matches: 11. The CDR3 is 18 residues long. The CDR3 sequence is CASSPGLAGGPWSYEQYF. The CDR3 nucleotides are TGTGCCAGCAGTCCGGGACTAGCGGGAGGGCCGTGGTCTTACGAGCAGTACTTC. The entire variable domain, with the rest obtained from reference TRBV28 and TRBJ2-7, is as follows: DVKVTQSSRYLVKRTGEKVFLECVQDMDHENMFWYRQDPGLGLRLIYFSYDVKMKEKGDIPEGYSVSREKKERFSLILESASTNQTSMYLCASSPGLAGGPWSYEQYFGPGTRLTVT.

The CDR3 DNA is TGCGCCAGCAGCCAAAAGGGGGATGAGCAGTTCTTC. Translated, it gives CASSQKGDEQFF. This chain joins TRBV4-1 and TRBJ2-1; tentative D call: TRBD1 (6 bases). This CDR3 has 12 amino acids. V lost 2 bases and J lost 8, with 7 bases in between. The V gene's germline CDR1 is MGHRA and CDR2 YSYEKL.

This clonotype was picked up many times. This chain links TRBV6-5 with TRBJ2-7, with D maybe TRBD2 (7 bases). This CDR3 spans 13 amino acids. The germline V and J ends were trimmed by 2 bases and 5 bases, with 10 bases remaining between them. Germline assignment: CDR1 MNHEY and CDR2 SVGAGI. CDR3 in DNA: TGTGCCAGCAGTTACGGGGGGGCCCACGAGCAGTACTTC. It translates to CASSYGGAHEQYF.

This clonotype showed up just a few times. The chain joins TRBV6-6 to TRBJ1-5, with 9 bases matching TRBD1. With V trimmed by 2 bases and J by 4 bases, 0 bases remained unmatched. The length of the CDR3 is 14 residues. From germline, CDR1 is MNHNY and CDR2 SVGAGI (reference sequence). The CDR3 coding sequence is TGTGCCAGCAGTTACGGGACAGGGAATCAGCCCCAGCATTTT. It encodes CASSYGTGNQPQHF.

In this sample, this clonotype turned up many times. The V call is TRBV12-3 or TRBV12-4, the J call TRBJ2-3; D is ambiguous. The CDR3 is 11 amino acids. The germline V and J ends were trimmed by 7 bases and 5 bases, with 7 bases remaining between them. CDR3 residues: CASKSQDTQYF. The CDR3, as DNA: TGTGCCAGCAAGTCCCAAGATACGCAGTATTTT.

This clonotype was found a few times. The chain has TRBV12-3 or TRBV12-4 and TRBJ1-1, with TRBD1 matching 9 bases. This CDR3 contains 14 residues. The V and J ends lost 5 bases and 5 bases, in that order; junction bases with no gene match: 6. In DNA, the CDR3 is TGTGCCAGCAGTCCCCGGACAGGGGAGACTGAAGCTTTCTTT. This encodes CASSPRTGETEAFF.

In its sample, this clonotype was seen many times. This chain connects TRBV5-1 to TRBJ1-2; D ambiguous. Germline values: CDR1 SGHRS, CDR2 YFSETQ. This CDR3 region has 13 residues. Trimming shortened V by 0 bases and J by 0 bases, and 3 bases separated the two germline ends. For the CDR3, the DNA is TGCGCCAGCAGCTTGGATACTAACTATGGCTACACCTTC. Protein: CASSLDTNYGYTF. The variable domain in full, with the rest retrieved from reference TRBV5-1 and TRBJ1-2, is KAGVTQTPRYLIKTRGQQVTLSCSPISGHRSVSWYQQTPGQGLQFLFEYFSETQRNKGNFPGRFSGRQFSNSRSEMNVSTLELGDSALYLCASSLDTNYGYTFGSGTRLTVV.

V gene TRBV11-2 combines with J gene TRBJ2-5; D call uncertain. V lost 1 base and J lost 1, with 1 base in between. Germline values: CDR1 SGHAT, CDR2 FQNNGV. CDR3 size: 12 residues. CDR3: CASSLVQETQYF. The CDR3 bases are TGTGCCAGCAGCTTAGTCCAAGAGACCCAGTACTTC.

This clonotype was detected a few times. The chain is built from TRBV28 and TRBJ2-7; the D gene is possibly TRBD2 (5 bases). The CDR3 runs 14 residues. Per the germline V gene, CDR1 is MDHEN and CDR2 is SYDVKM. V dropped 6 bases and J dropped 0 bases, with 12 bases sitting between them. This chain's CDR3 is CASSGDLSSYEQYF. The CDR3 nucleotides read TGTGCCAGCAGCGGGGATCTGAGCTCCTACGAGCAGTACTTC.

This clonotype was counted at least ten times. This rearrangement joins TRBV7-2 to TRBJ2-1, with D possibly matching TRBD1 (7 bases). The CDR3 sequence is 12 residues long. Between the trimmed V and J ends, which lost 2 bases and 9 bases, there was a span of 8 bases. Germline V CDR1 and CDR2: SGHTA, FQGNSA. CDR3 sequence: CASSLQGGEQFF. In DNA form, the CDR3 reads TGTGCCAGCAGCTTACAGGGGGGTGAGCAGTTCTTC.

On this clonotype itself: This could be a read error, since a much larger clone is one nucleotide away. The rearrangement links TRBV5-4 to TRBJ2-6, with 9 bases lining up with TRBD1. The CDR3 is 17 amino acids. In germline, CDR1 is SGHNT, CDR2 YYREEE (reference sequence). In DNA, the CDR3 is TGTGCCAGCAGCCCGATAGGACAGGGGAAAAAGGTCAACGTCCTGTCTTTC. Protein: CASSPIGQGKKVNVLSF.

This sequence joins TRBV6-6 and TRBJ2-5; tentative D call: TRBD2 (5 bases). V lost 7 bases and J 5 bases, leaving 14 bases between the germline ends. The V gene's germline CDR1 is MNHNY and CDR2 SVGAGI (reference sequence). The CDR3 has 13 residues. In nucleotides, the CDR3 is TGTGCCAGCACTCCTAGCAGTCCTGAGACCCAGTACTTC. The encoded protein is CASTPSSPETQYF.

The rearrangement uses TRBV29-1 and TRBJ1-2; TRBD1 agrees at 10 bases. The CDR3 spans 13 residues. Trimming cost V 6 bases and J 4 bases; bases outside gene matches: 5. Germline values: CDR1 SQVTM, CDR2 ANQGSEA. The CDR3 loop is CSVGQGNAYGYTF. In nucleotides, the CDR3 is TGCAGCGTGGGACAGGGGAACGCCTATGGCTACACCTTC.

This clonotype was recorded a few times. The genes are TRBV27 and TRBJ2-7, with D possibly being TRBD1 (6 bases). The germline CDR1 and CDR2 sequences are MNHEY and SMNVEV (reference sequence). V was cut by 5 bases and J by 0 bases, with 11 bases left in between. The CDR3 contains 14 residues. CDR3 bases: TGTGCCAGCAGTCCCGGGACAAGCTCCTACGAGCAGTACTTC. It encodes CASSPGTSSYEQYF.

This clonotype has ten or more counts. The chain has TRBV5-1 and TRBJ1-1; maybe TRBD1 (5 bases). This CDR3 has 12 residues. Germline V gene lookup returns CDR1 SGHRS and CDR2 YFSETQ. Trimming took 4 bases from V and 4 from J, leaving 8 bases between them. The CDR3 spells CASSLRGTEAFF. As DNA, the CDR3 is TGCGCCAGCAGCCTTAGGGGCACTGAAGCTTTCTTT.

This clonotype was seen ten or more times. The chain combines TRBV2 with TRBJ1-1; no definite D call. Per germline, CDR1 SNHLY and CDR2 FYNNEI. The CDR3 extends over 13 amino acids. Trimming took 3 bases from V and 7 from J, leaving 12 bases between them. The CDR3 is CASSEVWGGEAFF. DNA for the CDR3: TGTGCCAGCAGTGAGGTGTGGGGTGGTGAAGCTTTCTTT.

There are a few counts of this clonotype. The chain joins TRBV28 to TRBJ2-1; 13 nucleotides line up with TRBD2. Germline values: CDR1 MDHEN, CDR2 SYDVKM. Trimming took 9 bases from V and 6 from J; bases not matched to a gene: 17. The CDR3 spans 18 residues. The CDR3 DNA sequence: TGTGCCAGTTTAGGGTGGACTAGCGGGAGTGCGGGGGGCAATGAGCAGTTCTTC. This codes for CASLGWTSGSAGGNEQFF.

V and J are TRBV10-3 and TRBJ2-2; D not certain. From germline, CDR1 is ENHRY and CDR2 SYGVKD. Trimming cost V 10 bases and J 5 bases, with 5 bases left between them. The CDR3 extends over 10 amino acids. CDR3: CATGTGELFF. The CDR3 DNA follows: TGTGCCACCGGAACCGGGGAGCTGTTTTTT.

The chain has TRBV18 and TRBJ1-1; TRBD1 agrees at 7 bases. Trimming at V came to 6 bases and at J to 0 bases, leaving 7 bases not matched to a gene. Germline lookup yields CDR1 KGHSH and CDR2 LQKENI. The CDR3 is 15 amino acids. This CDR3 is CASSASTGMNTEAFF. In DNA form, the CDR3 reads TGTGCCAGCTCCGCATCGACAGGGATGAACACTGAAGCTTTCTTT.

This sequence joins TRBV18 and TRBJ2-1; D is unclear. V lost 2 bases, J lost 3 bases, and 5 bases lay in between. Germline V gene sequence: CDR1 KGHSH, CDR2 LQKENI. The length of the CDR3 is 13 residues. The CDR3 DNA sequence: TGTGCCAGCTCACCAGTACTCTACAATGAGCAGTTCTTC. Encoded protein: CASSPVLYNEQFF.

The table lists this clonotype with many counts. The chain has TRBV6-5 and TRBJ1-1; no firm D call. This CDR3 is built from 14 residues. Trimming cost V 7 bases and J 1 base, with 13 bases left between them. CDR1 MNHEY and CDR2 SVGAGI come from the germline V gene. The CDR3 protein is CASTSWRPNTEAFF. CDR3 bases: TGTGCCAGCACTTCATGGCGCCCGAACACTGAAGCTTTCTTT.

Ten or more counts support this clonotype. This chain links TRBV27 with TRBJ1-6; tentative D call: TRBD1 (6 bases). V lost 5 bases, J lost 10 bases, and 18 bases lay in between. Germline lookup yields CDR1 MNHEY and CDR2 SMNVEV (reference sequence). The CDR3 is 15 amino acids. The CDR3 is CASSALQGAESPLHF. DNA for the CDR3: TGTGCCAGCAGTGCACTACAGGGTGCGGAATCACCCCTCCACTTT.

This chain links TRBV28 with TRBJ1-4; D ambiguous. The CDR3 runs 14 residues. Trimming took off 6 bases at V and 8 bases at J, with 16 bases between the two ends. The germline V gene encodes CDR1 MDHEN and CDR2 SYDVKM. This CDR3 is CASSRPPQNEKLFF. The CDR3, as DNA: TGTGCCAGCAGCCGGCCTCCCCAAAACGAAAAACTGTTTTTT.

The gene calls are TRBV29-1 and TRBJ1-3; D not resolved. Germline CDR1 and CDR2: SQVTM and ANQGSEA. V lost 7 bases to trimming and J lost 0 bases, with 13 bases between them. This CDR3 comprises 14 residues. The CDR3 loop is CSALSGISGNTIYF. The CDR3 coding sequence is TGCAGCGCGCTGTCCGGGATCTCTGGAAACACCATATATTTT. Full variable domain (missing parts from reference TRBV29-1 and TRBJ1-3): SAVISQKPSRDICQRGTSLTIQCQVDSQVTMMFWYRQQPGQSLTLIATANQGSEATYESGFVIDKFPISRPNLTFSTLTVSNMSPEDSSIYLCSALSGISGNTIYFGEGSWLTVV.